The present T cell receptor beta chain was sequenced within a study of T cells in localized non-small cell lung cancer. V was pared by 5 bases and J by 9 bases, with 17 bases between. CDR3 length equals 14 residues. The germline gives CDR1 MDHEN, CDR2 SYDVKM. In its sample, this clone was seen once. Its antigen is not identified. Assay used: immunoSEQ multiplex PCR; TCRdb lists only in-frame clones, some missing. The sample holds tens of thousands of clones, roughly nine tenths seen once. Study-level points and caveats: Uninvolved adjacent lung, not tumor, had the highest T cell clonality. Multi-region tumor sequencing was not done, so intratumor heterogeneity could not be excluded. Greater T cell density in blood accompanied longer overall survival. Across samples, adjacent lung featured a median roughly 56 of the top 100 tumor clones.

Source: peripheral blood, taken before any cancer treatment. The rearrangement joins TRBV28 to TRBJ1-5, with a tentative D call TRBD1 (5 bases). The source of this sequence is a male donor aged 60 or over with stage III squamous cell lung carcinoma. CDR3 DNA sequence: TGTGCCAGCAGTATCGGGACCGGGAGGTGGCCCCAGCATTTT. It translates to CASSIGTGRWPQHF.